This TCR beta chain comes out of a study of CD8+ T cells in alopecia areata. Study details: The authors scored treated patients' severity by affected scalp percentage. Study results and limitations: While tofacitinib was given, many expanded lesional clones persisted in scalp and blood. Scalp clonality and expanded CD8+ clones among the top 100 were significantly decreased by tofacitinib.

The treatment is: oral pan-JAK inhibitor, 5-10 mg twice daily. A remark on this clone: Its antigen remains unidentified.

In each case, RNA was isolated and then reverse transcribed into cDNA as the sequencing template. Sequenced by immunoSEQ multiplex PCR; TCRdb stores in-frame clones only, minus some. The table includes some 180,000 clones, around 49% detected once. The CDR3 loop spans 15 amino acids. Trimming stripped 0 bases from V and 7 bases from J, with 13 bases between. Germline V lookup: CDR1 MGHRA, CDR2 YSYEKL. This chain connects TRBV4-1 to TRBJ1-5, with D maybe TRBD1 (6 bases). This clonotype originated in a human donor with alopecia areata. The specimen was CD8+ T cells sorted from blood, collected around week 54, from a patient treated with tofacitinib. Here the CDR3 DNA reads TGCGCCAGCAGCCAAGATGGGGCAGGGGAACAGCCCCAGCATTTT. Its translation: CASSQDGAGEQPQHF.